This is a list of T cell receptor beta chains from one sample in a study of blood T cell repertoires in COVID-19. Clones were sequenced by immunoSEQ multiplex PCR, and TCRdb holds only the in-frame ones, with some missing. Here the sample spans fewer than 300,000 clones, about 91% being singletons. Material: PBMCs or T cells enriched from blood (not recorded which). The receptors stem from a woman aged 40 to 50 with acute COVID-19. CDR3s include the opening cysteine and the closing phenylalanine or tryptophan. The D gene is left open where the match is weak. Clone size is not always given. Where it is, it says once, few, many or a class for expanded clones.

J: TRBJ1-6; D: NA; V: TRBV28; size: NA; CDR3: CASSHRHGSPLHF; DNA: TGTGCCAGCAGTCACCGACACGGCTCACCCCTCCACTTT
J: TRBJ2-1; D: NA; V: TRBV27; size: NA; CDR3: CASSSLADLANEQFF; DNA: TGTGCCAGCAGTTCATTAGCGGACTTGGCGAATGAGCAGTTCTTC
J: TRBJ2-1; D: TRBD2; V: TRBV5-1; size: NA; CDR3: CASSPLAGGPVEQFF; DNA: TGCGCCAGCAGCCCACTAGCGGGAGGGCCTGTTGAGCAGTTCTTC
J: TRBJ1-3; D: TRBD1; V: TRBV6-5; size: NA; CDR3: CASSYSQTGTGNTIYF; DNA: TGTGCCAGCAGTTACTCACAGACAGGGACTGGAAACACCATATATTTT
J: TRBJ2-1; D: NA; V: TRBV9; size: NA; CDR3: CASSVSVGGSYNEQFF; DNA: TGTGCCAGCAGCGTATCGGTGGGAGGCTCCTACAATGAGCAGTTCTTC
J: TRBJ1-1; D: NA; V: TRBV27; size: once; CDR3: CATRLGTEAFF; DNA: TGTGCCACTAGGTTGGGCACTGAAGCTTTCTTT
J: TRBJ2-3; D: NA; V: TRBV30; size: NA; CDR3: CAWSVDSSSKLDTQYF; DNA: TGTGCCTGGAGTGTGGATAGCAGCTCGAAACTGGATACGCAGTATTTT
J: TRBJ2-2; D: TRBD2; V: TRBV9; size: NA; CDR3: CASSPGGRLAGTGELFF; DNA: TGTGCCAGCAGCCCCGGGGGTAGACTAGCGGGAACCGGGGAGCTGTTTTTT
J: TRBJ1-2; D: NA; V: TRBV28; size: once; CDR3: CASSLGRGGYGYTF; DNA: TGTGCCAGCAGTTTAGGGAGGGGCGGGTATGGCTACACCTTC
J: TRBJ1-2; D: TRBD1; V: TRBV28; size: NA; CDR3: CASSRQGAVGYTF; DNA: TGTGCCAGCAGTAGACAGGGGGCGGTAGGCTACACCTTC
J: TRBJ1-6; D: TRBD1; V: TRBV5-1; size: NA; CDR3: CASSLTYRGSYNSPLHF; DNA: TGCGCCAGCAGCTTAACTTACAGGGGCTCCTATAATTCACCCCTCCACTTT
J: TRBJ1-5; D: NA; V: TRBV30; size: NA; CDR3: CAWGAPSIGNQPQHF; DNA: TGTGCCTGGGGCGCCCCTAGTATTGGCAATCAGCCCCAGCATTTT